Shown below are 18 T cell receptor beta chains from a single sample sequenced in a study of cytomegalovirus exposure and HLA in healthy donors. Both 60 Vbeta primers and 13 Jbeta primers went into the PCR. Method: immunoSEQ multiplex PCR; TCRdb's copy keeps in-frame clones and lacks some. The top ten hold roughly 2.4% of the sample, which has some 120,000 clones, 81% seen once. Sequencing used PBMCs. These receptors were taken from a woman in her 40s in good health and CMV-seronegative.

This chain uses TRBV4-1 with TRBJ2-1; 8 bases match TRBD2. CDR1 is MGHRA and CDR2 is YSYEKL in the germline V gene. V shed 4 bases and J 1 base; nucleotides not matched to a gene: 9. The CDR3 spans 17 residues. Written as DNA, the CDR3 is TGCGCCAGCAGCCCCGGGGGGGCCCGGATATCCTACAATGAGCAGTTCTTC. Its translation is CASSPGGARISYNEQFF.

The chain joins TRBV6-5 to TRBJ1-3; no clear D. The V end lost 2 bases, the J end lost 0 bases, and 8 bases lay between the germline ends. CDR1 and CDR2 from the germline V gene are MNHEY and SVGAGI. This CDR3 spans 15 amino acids. In DNA form, the CDR3 reads TGTGCCAGCAGTTACAAACAAAACTCTGGAAACACCATATATTTT. Protein: CASSYKQNSGNTIYF.

This chain joins TRBV10-2 and TRBJ2-3; D perhaps matches TRBD2 (5 bases). Trimming removed 2 bases from V and 0 bases from J, with 9 bases in between. The CDR3 has 15 amino acids. The germline CDR1 and CDR2 sequences are WSHSY and SAAADI. CDR3 amino acids: CASSEGLMSTDTQYF. CDR3 in DNA: TGCGCCAGCAGTGAGGGACTGATGAGCACAGATACGCAGTATTTT.

V is TRBV27 and J is TRBJ2-7; 7 bases align to TRBD1. The CDR3 has 14 amino acids. Germline V CDR1 and CDR2: MNHEY, SMNVEV (reference sequence). V lost 5 bases and J lost 2; bases outside the gene matches: 6. This CDR3 is CASSAYRGAYEQYF. As DNA, the CDR3 is TGTGCCAGCAGTGCATACAGGGGCGCCTACGAGCAGTACTTC.

V is TRBV14 and J is TRBJ2-6; D might be TRBD2 (5 bases). This CDR3 region has 24 residues. The germline V gene encodes CDR1 SGHDN and CDR2 FVKESK. V lost 0 bases, J lost 0 bases, and 30 bases lay in between. The CDR3 protein is CASSQDEFSESGRSRFSGANVLTF. The CDR3, as DNA: TGTGCCAGCAGCCAAGATGAGTTTTCCGAGAGCGGCAGATCAAGATTCTCTGGGGCCAACGTCCTGACTTTC. The full variable domain, rest sourced from reference TRBV14 and TRBJ2-6, is EAGVTQFPSHSVIEKGQTVTLRCDPISGHDNLYWYRRVMGKEIKFLLHFVKESKQDESGMPNNRFLAERTGGTYSTLKVQPAELEDSGVYFCASSQDEFSESGRSRFSGANVLTFGAGSRLTVL.

This chain joins TRBV6-1 and TRBJ1-2; the match to TRBD1 covers 7 bases. Germline values: CDR1 MNHNS, CDR2 SASEGT. V lost 7 bases and J lost 9; bases outside the gene matches: 5. This CDR3 spans 11 amino acids. The CDR3 DNA reads as TGTGCCAGCATTTCACAGGGGAGCTACACCTTC. This codes for CASISQGSYTF.

The V gene is TRBV7-9, the J gene TRBJ1-1, with D maybe TRBD1 (5 bases). V lost 3 bases and J 6 bases, leaving 14 bases between the germline ends. The CDR3 length is 14 residues. The germline V gene encodes CDR1 SEHNR and CDR2 FQNEAQ (reference sequence). The CDR3 sequence is CASSLYAGGAEAFF. The DNA for the CDR3 is TGTGCCAGCAGCTTGTATGCGGGGGGGGCTGAAGCTTTCTTT.

V and J are TRBV27 and TRBJ2-5; maybe TRBD2 (6 bases). Germline V gives CDR1 MNHEY, CDR2 SMNVEV (reference sequence). The CDR3 has 16 amino acids. Trimming stripped 3 bases from V and 4 bases from J, with 18 bases between. CDR3 in DNA: TGTGCCAGCAGTTTCTTGAGGCTGGGGGGTAGAGAGACCCAGTACTTC. Translation: CASSFLRLGGRETQYF.

This sequence joins TRBV18 and TRBJ2-1; 10 bases map to TRBD2. CDR3 length equals 23 residues. Germline V gene data show CDR1 as KGHSH and CDR2 as LQKENI. J gave up 4 bases and V 0 bases, and 24 bases lay outside the gene matches. Here the CDR3 reads CASSPPEGTALAGRAGSYNEQFF. The CDR3 region has the DNA TGTGCCAGCTCACCACCGGAGGGTACGGCACTAGCGGGAAGGGCTGGGTCTTACAATGAGCAGTTCTTC.

The genes are TRBV4-1 and TRBJ1-1; D uncertain. Germline V CDR1 and CDR2: MGHRA, YSYEKL. CDR3 size: 16 residues. The V gene lost 0 bases and the J gene lost 0 bases, with 11 bases spanning the gap. CDR3 sequence reads: CASSQDRAGMNTEAFF. CDR3 in DNA: TGCGCCAGCAGCCAAGATCGAGCAGGCATGAACACTGAAGCTTTCTTT.

The chain couples TRBV18 to TRBJ2-2; D is unclear. CDR1 and CDR2 (germline): KGHSH, LQKENI. V was pared by 3 bases and J by 4 bases, with 15 bases between. This CDR3 has 16 residues. CDR3 in DNA: TGTGCCAGCTCACCTTTATTGGCGGAAGCCACCGGGGAGCTGTTTTTT. It encodes CASSPLLAEATGELFF.

The rearrangement uses TRBV6-1 and TRBJ1-5; no clear D. Trimming took off 2 bases at V and 4 bases at J, with 18 bases between the two ends. The CDR3 totals 17 residues. Germline loops: CDR1 MNHNS, CDR2 SASEGT. CDR3 in amino acids: CASSEQDRGIQNQPQHF. The CDR3 DNA sequence: TGTGCCAGCAGTGAACAGGACCGAGGGATTCAAAATCAGCCCCAGCATTTT.

This rearrangement joins TRBV13 to TRBJ2-6, with 8 bases identical to TRBD1. Germline CDR1 and CDR2: PRHDT and FYEKMQ (reference sequence). Germline trimming cut 3 bases from V and 3 bases from J; bases unmatched to any gene: 10. The CDR3 contains 18 residues. CDR3 protein: CASSLTQGAWYGANVLTF. The CDR3 DNA reads TGTGCCAGCAGCTTGACCCAGGGGGCATGGTATGGGGCCAACGTCCTGACTTTC.

The chain has TRBV5-1 and TRBJ2-3, with D perhaps TRBD2 (5 bases). Germline V gene sequence: CDR1 SGHRS, CDR2 YFSETQ. The CDR3 is 15 residues long. V shed 1 base and J shed 0 bases, with 9 bases lying between them. In DNA, the CDR3 is TGCGCCAGCAGCTTGTCGCTAGCTAGCACAGATACGCAGTATTTT. This encodes CASSLSLASTDTQYF.

This chain uses TRBV18 with TRBJ1-1; 7 positions agree with TRBD1. With 2 bases clipped from V and 6 bases from J, the junction kept 9 bases outside the gene matches. Per the germline V gene, CDR1 is KGHSH and CDR2 is LQKENI. The CDR3 consists of 15 residues. The CDR3 reads CASSPGREGAAEAFF. CDR3 sequence (DNA): TGTGCCAGCTCACCAGGGAGAGAGGGGGCCGCTGAAGCTTTCTTT.

This clone has more than one count but fewer than ten. The chain combines TRBV5-1 with TRBJ2-7; 7 bases align to TRBD2. Trimming cost V 0 bases and J 7 bases; bases outside gene matches: 1. The CDR3 length is 12 residues. Germline V gene lookup returns CDR1 SGHRS and CDR2 YFSETQ. CDR3: CASSLGAGEQYF. The CDR3 nucleotides read TGCGCCAGCAGCTTGGGAGCGGGAGAGCAGTACTTC.

The rearrangement joins TRBV28 to TRBJ2-1; D call uncertain. The CDR3 sequence is 12 residues long. V dropped 7 bases and J dropped 5 bases, with 9 bases sitting between them. CDR1 is MDHEN, CDR2 SYDVKM, per germline. The CDR3 protein is CASNEPDNEQFF. CDR3 DNA sequence: TGTGCCAGCAACGAGCCGGACAATGAGCAGTTCTTC.

This chain joins TRBV7-2 and TRBJ2-1; D gene unclear. The V end was cut by 5 bases, the J end by 0 bases, with 11 bases between. The CDR3 covers 15 residues. Germline V lookup: CDR1 SGHTA, CDR2 FQGNSA. The CDR3 is CASSANSGSYNEQFF. In nucleotides, the CDR3 is TGTGCCAGCAGCGCCAACAGTGGCTCCTACAATGAGCAGTTCTTC.